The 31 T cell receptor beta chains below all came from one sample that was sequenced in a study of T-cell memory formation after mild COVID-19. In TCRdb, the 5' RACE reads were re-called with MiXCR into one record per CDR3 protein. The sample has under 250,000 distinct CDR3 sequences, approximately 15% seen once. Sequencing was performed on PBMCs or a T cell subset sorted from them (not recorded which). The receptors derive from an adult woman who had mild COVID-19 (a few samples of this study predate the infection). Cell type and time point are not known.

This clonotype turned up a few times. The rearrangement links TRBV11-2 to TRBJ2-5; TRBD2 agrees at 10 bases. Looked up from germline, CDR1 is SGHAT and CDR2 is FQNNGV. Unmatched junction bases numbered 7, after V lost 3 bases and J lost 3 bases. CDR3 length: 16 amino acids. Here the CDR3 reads CASSLGSGRGEETQYF. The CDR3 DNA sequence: TGTGCCAGCAGCTTGGGAAGCGGGAGGGGAGAAGAGACCCAGTACTTC. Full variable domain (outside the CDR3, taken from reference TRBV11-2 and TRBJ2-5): EAGVAQSPRYKIIEKRQSVAFWCNPISGHATLYWYQQILGQGPKLLIQFQNNGVVDDSQLPKDRFSAERLKGVDSTLKIQPAKLEDSAVYLCASSLGSGRGEETQYFGPGTRLLVL.

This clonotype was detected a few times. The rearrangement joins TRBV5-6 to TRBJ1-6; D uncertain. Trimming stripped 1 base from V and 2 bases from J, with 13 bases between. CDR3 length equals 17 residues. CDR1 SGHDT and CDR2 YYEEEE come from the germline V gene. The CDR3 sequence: CASSLRIAGPYNSPLHF. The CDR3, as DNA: TGTGCCAGCAGCTTGAGGATCGCAGGCCCCTATAATTCACCCCTCCACTTT.

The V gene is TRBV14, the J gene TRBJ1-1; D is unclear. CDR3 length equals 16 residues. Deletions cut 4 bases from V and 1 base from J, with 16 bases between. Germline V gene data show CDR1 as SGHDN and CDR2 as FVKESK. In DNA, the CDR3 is TGTGCCAGCAGCCTAGGACGGTTAACTAGGAACACTGAAGCTTTCTTT. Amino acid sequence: CASSLGRLTRNTEAFF.

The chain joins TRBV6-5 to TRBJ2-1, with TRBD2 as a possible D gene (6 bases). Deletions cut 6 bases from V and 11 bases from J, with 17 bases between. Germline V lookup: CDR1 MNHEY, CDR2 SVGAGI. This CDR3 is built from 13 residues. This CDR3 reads CASRNTRLAQQFF. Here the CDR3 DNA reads TGTGCCAGCAGGAATACTCGCCTAGCGCAGCAGTTCTTC.

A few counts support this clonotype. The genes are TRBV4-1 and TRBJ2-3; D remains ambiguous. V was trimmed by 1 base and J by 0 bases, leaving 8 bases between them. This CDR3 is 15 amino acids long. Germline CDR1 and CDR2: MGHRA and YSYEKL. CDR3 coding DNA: TGCGCCAGCAGCCAAGTCTCAGCTAGCACAGATACGCAGTATTTT. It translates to CASSQVSASTDTQYF.

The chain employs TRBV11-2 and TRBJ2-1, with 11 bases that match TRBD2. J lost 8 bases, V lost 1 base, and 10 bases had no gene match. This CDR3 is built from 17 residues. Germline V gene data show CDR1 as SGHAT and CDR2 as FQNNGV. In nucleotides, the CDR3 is TGTGCCAGCAGCTTAGGGATAGCGGGGGGGAAATGGGATGAGCAGTTCTTC. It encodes CASSLGIAGGKWDEQFF.

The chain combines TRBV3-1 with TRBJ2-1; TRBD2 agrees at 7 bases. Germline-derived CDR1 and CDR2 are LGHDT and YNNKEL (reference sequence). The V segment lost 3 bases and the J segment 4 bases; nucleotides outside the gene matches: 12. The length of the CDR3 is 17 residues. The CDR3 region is CASSQPRSGIAYNEQFF. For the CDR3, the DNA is TGTGCCAGCAGCCAGCCGAGAAGCGGGATTGCGTACAATGAGCAGTTCTTC.

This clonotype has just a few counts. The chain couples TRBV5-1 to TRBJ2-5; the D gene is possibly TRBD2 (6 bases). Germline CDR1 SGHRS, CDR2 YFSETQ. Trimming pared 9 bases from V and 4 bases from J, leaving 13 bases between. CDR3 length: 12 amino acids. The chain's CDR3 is CATRKEGETQYF. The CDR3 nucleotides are TGCGCCACCCGAAAGGAGGGAGAGACCCAGTACTTC.

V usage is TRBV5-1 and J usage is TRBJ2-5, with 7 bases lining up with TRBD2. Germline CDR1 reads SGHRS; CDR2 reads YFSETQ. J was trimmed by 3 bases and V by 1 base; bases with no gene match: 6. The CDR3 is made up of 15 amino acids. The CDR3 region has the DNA TGCGCCAGCAGCTTGTTTACTAGCGCAAAAGAGACCCAGTACTTC. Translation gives CASSLFTSAKETQYF.

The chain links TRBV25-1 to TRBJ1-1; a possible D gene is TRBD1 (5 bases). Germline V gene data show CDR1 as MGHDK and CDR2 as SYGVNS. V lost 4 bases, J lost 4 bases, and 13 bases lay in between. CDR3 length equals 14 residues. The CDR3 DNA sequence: TGTGCCAGCAGTGCAGCAGGGCCGGTCACTGAAGCTTTCTTT. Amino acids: CASSAAGPVTEAFF. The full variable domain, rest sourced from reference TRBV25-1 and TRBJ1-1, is EADIYQTPRYLVIGTGKKITLECSQTMGHDKMYWYQQDPGMELHLIHYSYGVNSTEKGDLSSESTVSRIRTEHFPLTLESARPSHTSQYLCASSAAGPVTEAFFGQGTRLTVV.

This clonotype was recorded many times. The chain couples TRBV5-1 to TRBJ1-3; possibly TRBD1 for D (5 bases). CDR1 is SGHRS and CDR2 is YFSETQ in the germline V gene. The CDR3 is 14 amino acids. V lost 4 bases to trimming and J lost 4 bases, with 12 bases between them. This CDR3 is CASSPGPGGNTIYF. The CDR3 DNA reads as TGCGCCAGCAGCCCGGGACCAGGAGGAAACACCATATATTTT.

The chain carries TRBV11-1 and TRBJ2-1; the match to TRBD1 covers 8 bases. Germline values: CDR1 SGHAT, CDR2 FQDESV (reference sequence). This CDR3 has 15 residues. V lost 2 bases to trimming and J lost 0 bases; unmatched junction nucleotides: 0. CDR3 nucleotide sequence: TGTGCCAGCAGCTTACAGGGGGCCTCCTACAATGAGCAGTTCTTC. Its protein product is CASSLQGASYNEQFF.

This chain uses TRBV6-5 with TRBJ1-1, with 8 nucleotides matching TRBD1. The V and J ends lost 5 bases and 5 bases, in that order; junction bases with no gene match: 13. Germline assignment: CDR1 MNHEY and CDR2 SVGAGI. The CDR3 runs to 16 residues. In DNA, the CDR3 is TGTGCCAGCAGTCCGGACAGGGAGAGGAGAGGGACTGAAGCTTTCTTT. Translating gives CASSPDRERRGTEAFF.

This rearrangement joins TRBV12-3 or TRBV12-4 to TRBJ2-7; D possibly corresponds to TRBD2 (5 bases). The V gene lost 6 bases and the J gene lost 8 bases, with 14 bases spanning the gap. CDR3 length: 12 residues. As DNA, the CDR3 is TGTGCCAGCAGCTCTAGCCGGCAGCAGCAGTACTTC. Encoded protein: CASSSSRQQQYF.

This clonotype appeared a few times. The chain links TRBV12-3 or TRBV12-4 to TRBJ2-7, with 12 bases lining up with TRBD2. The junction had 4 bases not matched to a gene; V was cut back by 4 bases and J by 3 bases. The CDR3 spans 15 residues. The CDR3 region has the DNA TGTGCCAGCAGTTCCCCTAGCGGGGGGGACTACGAGCAGTACTTC. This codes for CASSSPSGGDYEQYF.

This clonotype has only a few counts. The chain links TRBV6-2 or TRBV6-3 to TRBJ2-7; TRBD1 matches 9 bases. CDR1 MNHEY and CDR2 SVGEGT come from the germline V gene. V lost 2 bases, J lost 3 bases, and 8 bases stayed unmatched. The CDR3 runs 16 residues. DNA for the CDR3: TGTGCCAGCAGTTACCAAGGACAGGGGTTTTACTACGAGCAGTACTTC. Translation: CASSYQGQGFYYEQYF.

This chain's CDR3 is CASSPFAGGYGYTF. The CDR3, as DNA: TGTGCCAGCAGTCCTTTCGCAGGGGGCTATGGCTACACCTTC. The chain is built from TRBV12-3 or TRBV12-4 and TRBJ1-2, with 7 positions matching TRBD1. CDR3 length equals 14 residues. The V segment lost 5 bases and the J segment 4 bases; nucleotides outside the gene matches: 7.

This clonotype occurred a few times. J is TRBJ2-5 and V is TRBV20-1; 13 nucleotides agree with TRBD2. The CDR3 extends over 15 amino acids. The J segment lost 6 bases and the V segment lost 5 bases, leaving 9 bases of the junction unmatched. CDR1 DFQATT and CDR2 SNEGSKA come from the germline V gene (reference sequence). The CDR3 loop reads CSAQPGLAGYKTQYF. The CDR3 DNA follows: TGCAGTGCTCAACCGGGACTAGCGGGGTACAAGACCCAGTACTTC.

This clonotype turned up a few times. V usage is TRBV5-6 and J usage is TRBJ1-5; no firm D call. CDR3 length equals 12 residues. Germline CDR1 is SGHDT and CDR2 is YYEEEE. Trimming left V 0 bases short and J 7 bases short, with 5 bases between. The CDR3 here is CASSLGRQPQHF. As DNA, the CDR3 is TGTGCCAGCAGCTTGGGTAGGCAGCCCCAGCATTTT.

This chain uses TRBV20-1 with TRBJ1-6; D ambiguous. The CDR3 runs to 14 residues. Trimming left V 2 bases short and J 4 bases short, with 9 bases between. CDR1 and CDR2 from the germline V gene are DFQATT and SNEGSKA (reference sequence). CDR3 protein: CSARPTVYNSPLHF. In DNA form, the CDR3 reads TGCAGTGCTAGACCTACAGTGTATAATTCACCCCTCCACTTT.

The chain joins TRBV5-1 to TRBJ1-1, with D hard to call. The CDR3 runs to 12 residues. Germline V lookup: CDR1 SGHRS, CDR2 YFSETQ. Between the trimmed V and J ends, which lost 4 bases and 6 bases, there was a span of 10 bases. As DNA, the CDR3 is TGCGCCAGCAGCCGAGATGGCTCTGAAGCTTTCTTT. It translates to CASSRDGSEAFF.

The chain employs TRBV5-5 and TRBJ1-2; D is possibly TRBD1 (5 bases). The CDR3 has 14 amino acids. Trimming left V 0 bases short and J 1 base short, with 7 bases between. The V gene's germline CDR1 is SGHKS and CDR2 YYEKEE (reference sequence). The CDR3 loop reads CASSLDRLNYGYTF. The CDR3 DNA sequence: TGTGCCAGCAGCTTGGACAGGCTTAACTATGGCTACACCTTC.

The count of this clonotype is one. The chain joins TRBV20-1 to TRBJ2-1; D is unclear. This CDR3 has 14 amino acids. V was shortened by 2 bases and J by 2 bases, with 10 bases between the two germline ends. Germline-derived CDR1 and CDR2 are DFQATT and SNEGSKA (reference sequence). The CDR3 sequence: CSARSRSAYNEQFF. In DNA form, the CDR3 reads TGCAGTGCTAGATCTAGGTCGGCCTACAATGAGCAGTTCTTC.

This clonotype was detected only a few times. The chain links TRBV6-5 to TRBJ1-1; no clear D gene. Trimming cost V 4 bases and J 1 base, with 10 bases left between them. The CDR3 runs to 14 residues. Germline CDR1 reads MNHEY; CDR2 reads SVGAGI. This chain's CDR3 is CASSFSHQNTEAFF. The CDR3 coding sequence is TGTGCCAGCAGTTTCAGTCACCAGAACACTGAAGCTTTCTTT.

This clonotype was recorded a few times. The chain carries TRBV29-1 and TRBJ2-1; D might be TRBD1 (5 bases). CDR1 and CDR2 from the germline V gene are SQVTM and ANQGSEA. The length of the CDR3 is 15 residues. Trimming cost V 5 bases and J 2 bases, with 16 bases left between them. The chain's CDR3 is CSVPTDRIAYNEQFF. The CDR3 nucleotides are TGCAGCGTTCCTACAGACAGAATAGCCTACAATGAGCAGTTCTTC.

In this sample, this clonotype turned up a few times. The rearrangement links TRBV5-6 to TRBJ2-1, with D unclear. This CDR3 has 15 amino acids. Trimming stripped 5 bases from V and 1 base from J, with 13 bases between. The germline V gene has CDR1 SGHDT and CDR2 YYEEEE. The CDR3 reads CASRYVSRSYNEQFF. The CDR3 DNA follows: TGTGCCAGCAGATACGTCTCGCGGTCCTACAATGAGCAGTTCTTC.

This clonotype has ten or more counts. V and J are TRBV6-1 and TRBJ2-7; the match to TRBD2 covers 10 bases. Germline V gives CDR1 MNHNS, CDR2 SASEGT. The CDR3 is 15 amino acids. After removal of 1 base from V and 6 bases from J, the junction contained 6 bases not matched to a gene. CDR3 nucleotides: TGTGCCAGCAGTGAAGGTATACTAGCGGGACGCGAGCAGTACTTC. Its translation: CASSEGILAGREQYF.

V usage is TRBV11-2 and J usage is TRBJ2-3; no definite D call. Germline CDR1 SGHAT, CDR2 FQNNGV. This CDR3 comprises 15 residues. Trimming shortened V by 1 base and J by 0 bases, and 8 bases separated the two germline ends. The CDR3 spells CASSLGPVSTDTQYF. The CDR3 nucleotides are TGTGCCAGCAGCTTAGGCCCAGTAAGCACAGATACGCAGTATTTT.

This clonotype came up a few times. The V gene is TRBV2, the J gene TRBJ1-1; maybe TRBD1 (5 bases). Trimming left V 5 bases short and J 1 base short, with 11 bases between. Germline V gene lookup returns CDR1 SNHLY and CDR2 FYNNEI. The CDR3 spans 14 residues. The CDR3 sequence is CASSQGSWNTEAFF. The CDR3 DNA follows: TGTGCCAGCAGTCAGGGCTCGTGGAACACTGAAGCTTTCTTT.

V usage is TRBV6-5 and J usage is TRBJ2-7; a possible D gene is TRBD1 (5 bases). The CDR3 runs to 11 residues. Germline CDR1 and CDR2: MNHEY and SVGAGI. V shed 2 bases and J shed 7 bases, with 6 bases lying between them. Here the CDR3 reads CASSYKGEQYF. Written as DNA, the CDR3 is TGTGCCAGCAGTTACAAGGGGGAGCAGTACTTC.

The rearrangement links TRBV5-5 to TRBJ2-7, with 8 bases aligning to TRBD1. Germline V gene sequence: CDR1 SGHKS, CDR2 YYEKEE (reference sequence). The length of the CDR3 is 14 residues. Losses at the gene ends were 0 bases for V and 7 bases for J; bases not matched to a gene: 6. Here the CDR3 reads CASSLGRTGQEQYF. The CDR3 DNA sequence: TGTGCCAGCAGCTTGGGGCGGACAGGGCAAGAGCAGTACTTC.